This TCR beta chain stems from a study of T cells in Graves' hyperthyroidism and ophthalmopathy. From RNA transcripts, TCR beta CDR3 regions were amplified. During a first-round RT-PCR of the TCR CDR3, the HTBI primer set was used. TCRdb re-analysed the multiplex PCR reads in MiXCR, keeping a single row per CDR3 protein. The sample holds 650,000 to 700,000 distinct CDR3 sequences, 17% seen once. The study, taken as a whole, reports: With a median lead of roughly 6.2 months before onset, the model predicted ophthalmopathy.

This clonotype was detected ten times or more. Its antigen is undetermined. The sample was blood. This sequence was found in a man aged 50 or older with Graves' hyperthyroidism.

This CDR3 reads CSAATGSETQYF. CDR3 in DNA: TGCAGTGCGGCGACAGGGTCAGAGACCCAGTACTTC. V gene TRBV20-1 combines with J gene TRBJ2-5, with 7 bases identical to TRBD1. V lost 6 bases and J lost 4; bases outside the gene matches: 5. The length of the CDR3 is 12 residues. Germline V gene sequence: CDR1 DFQATT, CDR2 SNEGSKA (reference sequence).